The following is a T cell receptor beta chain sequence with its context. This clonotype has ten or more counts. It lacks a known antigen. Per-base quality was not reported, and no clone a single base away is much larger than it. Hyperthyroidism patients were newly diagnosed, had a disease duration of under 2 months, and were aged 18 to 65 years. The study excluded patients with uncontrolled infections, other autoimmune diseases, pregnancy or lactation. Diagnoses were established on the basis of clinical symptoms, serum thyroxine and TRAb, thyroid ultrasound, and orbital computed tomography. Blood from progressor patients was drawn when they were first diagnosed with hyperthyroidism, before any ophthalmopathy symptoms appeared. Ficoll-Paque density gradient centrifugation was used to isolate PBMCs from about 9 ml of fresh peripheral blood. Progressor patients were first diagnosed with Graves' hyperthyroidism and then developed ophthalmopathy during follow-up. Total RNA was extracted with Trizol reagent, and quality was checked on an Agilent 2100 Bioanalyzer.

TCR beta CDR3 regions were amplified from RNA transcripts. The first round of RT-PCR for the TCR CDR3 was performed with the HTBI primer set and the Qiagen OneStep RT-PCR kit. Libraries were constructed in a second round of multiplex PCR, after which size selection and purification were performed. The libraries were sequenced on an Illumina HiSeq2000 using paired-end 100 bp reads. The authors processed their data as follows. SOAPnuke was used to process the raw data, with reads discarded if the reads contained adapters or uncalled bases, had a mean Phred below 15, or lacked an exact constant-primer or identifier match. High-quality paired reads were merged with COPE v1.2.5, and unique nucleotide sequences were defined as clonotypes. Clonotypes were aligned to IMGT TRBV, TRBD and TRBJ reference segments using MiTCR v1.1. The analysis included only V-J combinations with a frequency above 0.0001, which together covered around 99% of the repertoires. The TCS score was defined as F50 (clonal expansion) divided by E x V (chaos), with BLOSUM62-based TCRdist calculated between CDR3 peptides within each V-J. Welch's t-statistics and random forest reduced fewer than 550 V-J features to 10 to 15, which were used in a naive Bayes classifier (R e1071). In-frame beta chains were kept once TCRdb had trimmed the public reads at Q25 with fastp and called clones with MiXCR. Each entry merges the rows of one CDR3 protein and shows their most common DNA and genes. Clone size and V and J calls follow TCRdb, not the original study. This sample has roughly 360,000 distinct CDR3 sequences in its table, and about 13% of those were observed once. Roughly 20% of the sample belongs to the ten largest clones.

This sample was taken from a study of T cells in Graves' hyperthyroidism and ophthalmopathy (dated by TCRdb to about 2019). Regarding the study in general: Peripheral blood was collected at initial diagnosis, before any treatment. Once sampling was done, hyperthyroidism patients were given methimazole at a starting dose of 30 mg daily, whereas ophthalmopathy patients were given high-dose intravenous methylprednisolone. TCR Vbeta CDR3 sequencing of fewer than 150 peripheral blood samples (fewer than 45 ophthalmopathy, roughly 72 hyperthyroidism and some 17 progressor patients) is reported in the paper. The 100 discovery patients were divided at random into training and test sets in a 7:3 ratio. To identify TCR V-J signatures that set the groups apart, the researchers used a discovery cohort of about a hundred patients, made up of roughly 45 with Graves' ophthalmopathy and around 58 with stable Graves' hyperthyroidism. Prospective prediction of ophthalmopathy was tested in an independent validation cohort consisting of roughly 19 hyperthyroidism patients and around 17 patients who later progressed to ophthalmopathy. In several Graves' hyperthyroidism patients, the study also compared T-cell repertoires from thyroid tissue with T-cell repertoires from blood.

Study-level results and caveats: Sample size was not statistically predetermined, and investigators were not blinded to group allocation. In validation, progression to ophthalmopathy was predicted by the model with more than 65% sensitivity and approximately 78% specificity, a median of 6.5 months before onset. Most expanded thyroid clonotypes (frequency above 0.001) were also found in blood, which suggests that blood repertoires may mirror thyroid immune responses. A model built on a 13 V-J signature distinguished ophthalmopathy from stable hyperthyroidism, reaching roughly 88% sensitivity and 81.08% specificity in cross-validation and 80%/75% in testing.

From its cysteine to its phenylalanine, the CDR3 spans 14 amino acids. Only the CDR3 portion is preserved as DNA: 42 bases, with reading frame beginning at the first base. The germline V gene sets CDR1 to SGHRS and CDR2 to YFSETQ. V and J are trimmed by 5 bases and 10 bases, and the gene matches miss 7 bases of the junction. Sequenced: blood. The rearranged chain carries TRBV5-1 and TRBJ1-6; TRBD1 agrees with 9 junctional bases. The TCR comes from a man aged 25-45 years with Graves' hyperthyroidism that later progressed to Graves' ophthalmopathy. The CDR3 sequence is CASRRGQGVSPLHF. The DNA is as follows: TGCGCCAGCAGGCGGGGACAGGGTGTGTCACCCCTCCACTTT.